These T cell receptor beta chains were read from a single sample in a study of T-cell memory formation after mild COVID-19. One entry per CDR3 protein, called by TCRdb with MiXCR from the 5' RACE reads. The data show roughly 280,000 distinct CDR3 sequences, 15% to 20% seen once. Source material: PBMCs or a T cell subset sorted from them (not recorded which). These receptors were obtained from a man aged 18 to 30 who had mild COVID-19 (a few samples of this study predate the infection). Cell type and time point are not known. The CDR3 runs from the conserved cysteine through the conserved F or W. D genes are given only for firm matches. Size is stated for part of the rows, as once, few or many counts, or as a class when the clone is expanded.

J: TRBJ2-1
V: TRBV7-2
D: TRBD2
size: many
DNA: TGTGCCAGCAGCTTAGATCGGATAGGACTAGCGGGGGCCAATGAGCAGTTCTTC
CDR3: CASSLDRIGLAGANEQFF

J: TRBJ2-5
V: TRBV27
D: -
size: -
DNA: TGTGCCAGCAGTTTGGGGGGTCGTCGAGAGACCCAGTACTTC
CDR3: CASSLGGRRETQYF

J: TRBJ1-4
V: TRBV28
D: TRBD1
size: -
DNA: TGTGCCAGCATAAGGTCTCCACAGGGGGTTGGTGAAAAACTGTTTTTT
CDR3: CASIRSPQGVGEKLFF

J: TRBJ2-7
V: TRBV7-9
D: TRBD1
size: -
DNA: TGTGCCAGCATCGGCCCGGGACAGGGGGTTTTCTACGAGCAGTACTTC
CDR3: CASIGPGQGVFYEQYF

J: TRBJ2-7
V: TRBV20-1
D: TRBD2
size: few
DNA: TGCAGTGCTGACCCGGCTAGCGGGCCCTACGAGCAGTACTTC
CDR3: CSADPASGPYEQYF

J: TRBJ2-3
V: TRBV6-5
D: -
size: many
DNA: TGTGCCAGCAGTCCATGGACCGCAGTAGCAGATACGCAGTATTTT
CDR3: CASSPWTAVADTQYF

J: TRBJ2-3
V: TRBV5-1
D: -
size: -
DNA: TGCGCCAGCAGCTTGGACAGGATCACAGATACGCAGTATTTT
CDR3: CASSLDRITDTQYF

J: TRBJ2-7
V: TRBV2
D: -
size: once
DNA: TGTGCCAGCACCCCGGGACAAGTCTACGAGCAGTACTTC
CDR3: CASTPGQVYEQYF

J: TRBJ1-2
V: TRBV29-1
D: TRBD1
size: -
DNA: TGCAGCGTTGAGGCCGGGACAGGGGGCGCGGGCACCTTC
CDR3: CSVEAGTGGAGTF

J: TRBJ2-1
V: TRBV10-2
D: -
size: few
DNA: TGCGCCAGCAGTGAGCTTTTACGCAATGAGCAGTTCTTC
CDR3: CASSELLRNEQFF

J: TRBJ2-2
V: TRBV14
D: -
size: -
DNA: TGTGCCAGCAGCCAATTTTATGATGGGGAGCTGTTTTTT
CDR3: CASSQFYDGELFF

J: TRBJ1-2
V: TRBV6-6
D: -
size: -
DNA: TGTGCCAGCACTTTAAGGGACAACTATGGCTACACCTTC
CDR3: CASTLRDNYGYTF

J: TRBJ1-5
V: TRBV7-2
D: -
size: -
DNA: TGTGCCAGCCTTGGGGAAGGAACGGGCTCAACGGCCCAGCATTTT
CDR3: CASLGEGTGSTAQHF

J: TRBJ2-1
V: TRBV10-3
D: TRBD2
size: -
DNA: TGTGCCATCAGTGAGTCGTCTAGCGGGGGGGATGAGCAGTTCTTC
CDR3: CAISESSSGGDEQFF

J: TRBJ1-6
V: TRBV2
D: TRBD1
size: -
DNA: TGTGCCAGCAGTGGTAGGACAGGGGATAACTCACCCCTCCACTTT
CDR3: CASSGRTGDNSPLHF

J: TRBJ2-3
V: TRBV4-3
D: -
size: -
DNA: TGCGCCAGCAGCCAAGAATTTTCCTTGCGGTTCGCAGATACGCAGTATTTT
CDR3: CASSQEFSLRFADTQYF

J: TRBJ2-5
V: TRBV6-1
D: -
size: few
DNA: TGTGCCAGCAGGGACAGCCCCCAAGAGACCCAGTACTTC
CDR3: CASRDSPQETQYF

J: TRBJ2-2
V: TRBV27
D: -
size: many
DNA: TGTGCCAGCAGTTGGAACACCGGGGAGCTGTTTTTT
CDR3: CASSWNTGELFF

J: TRBJ2-5
V: TRBV7-9
D: -
size: few
DNA: TGTGCCAGCAGCTTAGCTCGGGGGCATCCGCCCGAGACCCAGTACTTC
CDR3: CASSLARGHPPETQYF

J: TRBJ2-3
V: TRBV7-2
D: TRBD2
size: -
DNA: TGTGCCAGCAGCTTAGGCGCTAGCGGGGACGGGCGGAGTACGCAGTATTTT
CDR3: CASSLGASGDGRSTQYF

J: TRBJ2-3
V: TRBV5-4
D: -
size: -
DNA: TGTGCCAGCAGAGTACAGTCTAGCACAGATACGCAGTATTTT
CDR3: CASRVQSSTDTQYF

J: TRBJ2-7
V: TRBV7-2
D: -
size: many
DNA: TGTGCCAGCAGCTACTGGGCCTTATCCTACGAGCAGTACTTC
CDR3: CASSYWALSYEQYF

J: TRBJ2-7
V: TRBV5-1
D: -
size: few
DNA: TGCGCCAGCAGCTTGGGACGGGAGATCGACGAGCAGTACTTC
CDR3: CASSLGREIDEQYF

J: TRBJ1-2
V: TRBV27
D: TRBD1
size: -
DNA: TGTGCCAGCAGTTTACGGACAGGCTATGGCTACACCTTC
CDR3: CASSLRTGYGYTF

J: TRBJ1-3
V: TRBV5-8
D: -
size: -
DNA: TGTGCCAGCAGCCGGACGGGCATATCTGGAAACACCATATATTTT
CDR3: CASSRTGISGNTIYF

J: TRBJ2-1
V: TRBV5-1
D: -
size: few
DNA: TGCGCCAGCAGCTTGGAGTCCAGGTCCTACAATGAGCAGTTCTTC
CDR3: CASSLESRSYNEQFF

J: TRBJ1-2
V: TRBV27
D: -
size: few
DNA: TGTGCCAGCAGGGGTCCAGGCGGCTACACCTTC
CDR3: CASRGPGGYTF

J: TRBJ2-3
V: TRBV16
D: -
size: -
DNA: TGTGCCAGCAGCCAATCGGTAGATACGCAGTATTTT
CDR3: CASSQSVDTQYF

J: TRBJ2-1
V: TRBV25-1
D: TRBD1
size: -
DNA: TGTGCCAGCAGAAGACAGGGCCCCAATGAGCAGTTCTTC
CDR3: CASRRQGPNEQFF

J: TRBJ2-3
V: TRBV5-1
D: -
size: few
DNA: TGCGCCAGCAGGGAGGGATCAGATACGCAGTATTTT
CDR3: CASREGSDTQYF

J: TRBJ2-3
V: TRBV20-1
D: TRBD1
size: -
DNA: TGCAGTGCTAACTTGATGACAGGGGGCACAGATACGCAGTATTTT
CDR3: CSANLMTGGTDTQYF

J: TRBJ2-3
V: TRBV5-1
D: TRBD1
size: many
DNA: TGCGCCAGCAGCTCGTCCGGGACAGGGGAGAATACGCAGTATTTT
CDR3: CASSSSGTGENTQYF

J: TRBJ1-1
V: TRBV12-3/TRBV12-4
D: TRBD1
size: once
DNA: TGTGCCAGCACCCGGGACAGGGGGAACACTGAAGCTTTCTTT
CDR3: CASTRDRGNTEAFF

J: TRBJ1-1
V: TRBV6-2/TRBV6-3
D: -
size: once
DNA: TGTGCCAGCAGGCGCGCGCAGGGAGCGGCTTTCTTT
CDR3: CASRRAQGAAFF

J: TRBJ2-4
V: TRBV7-8
D: TRBD2
size: few
DNA: TGTGCCAGCAGCCCTCCTGGCCCAGCGGGGCCTGCCAAAAACATTCAGTACTTC
CDR3: CASSPPGPAGPAKNIQYF

J: TRBJ2-3
V: TRBV5-1
D: -
size: few
DNA: TGCGCCAGCAGAGAGGCGGGGGCACTCACAGATACGCAGTATTTT
CDR3: CASREAGALTDTQYF

J: TRBJ2-5
V: TRBV2
D: -
size: -
DNA: TGTGCCGTAAGGACAGTCGCAGAGACCCAGTACTTC
CDR3: CAVRTVAETQYF

J: TRBJ1-2
V: TRBV6-5
D: -
size: once
DNA: TGTGCCAGCAGTCCAATTTTGGGGGTTGATGGCTACACCTTC
CDR3: CASSPILGVDGYTF

J: TRBJ1-2
V: TRBV3-1
D: -
size: -
DNA: TGTGCCAGCAGCTTTAGCGCCGGCCCTGGCTACACCTTC
CDR3: CASSFSAGPGYTF

J: TRBJ2-5
V: TRBV24-1
D: -
size: -
DNA: TGTGCCACCAGCGACAACGGGGTAGGGCACGATAAAGAGACCCAGTACTTC
CDR3: CATSDNGVGHDKETQYF

J: TRBJ2-2
V: TRBV14
D: -
size: few
DNA: TGTGCCAGCAGCCAAGATCAGACCGGGGAGCTGTTTTTT
CDR3: CASSQDQTGELFF

J: TRBJ2-5
V: TRBV7-9
D: TRBD1
size: few
DNA: TGTGCCAGCAGCTTAGTACCGACAGGGAGCGGAGAGACCCAGTACTTC
CDR3: CASSLVPTGSGETQYF

J: TRBJ1-6
V: TRBV7-9
D: -
size: -
DNA: TGTGCCAGCAGCCTCCAGAGTAATTCACCCCTCCACTTT
CDR3: CASSLQSNSPLHF

J: TRBJ1-1
V: TRBV6-2/TRBV6-3
D: TRBD1
size: few
DNA: TGTGCCAGCAGTTATCAAGACAGGGCCCGACTTTTGGAAGCTTTCTTT
CDR3: CASSYQDRARLLEAFF

J: TRBJ1-1
V: TRBV12-3/TRBV12-4
D: -
size: few
DNA: TGTGCCAGCAGCTTTACCTACAGGGTCACTGAAGCTTTCTTT
CDR3: CASSFTYRVTEAFF

J: TRBJ2-1
V: TRBV6-1
D: -
size: -
DNA: TGTGCCAGCAGTCCCCGGGCGGCAGGGGGGAATGAGCAGTTCTTC
CDR3: CASSPRAAGGNEQFF

J: TRBJ2-3
V: TRBV12-3/TRBV12-4
D: TRBD2
size: -
DNA: TGTGCCAGCAGGACAGGACTAGCGGGGGGAGATACGCAGTATTTT
CDR3: CASRTGLAGGDTQYF

J: TRBJ1-2
V: TRBV7-2
D: -
size: -
DNA: TGTGCCAGCAGCTTTTACCGGGATCATGGCGATGGCTACACCTTC
CDR3: CASSFYRDHGDGYTF

J: TRBJ1-2
V: TRBV7-2
D: -
size: -
DNA: TGTGCCAGCAGCCCGGACGTGTACTATGGCTACACCTTC
CDR3: CASSPDVYYGYTF

J: TRBJ2-5
V: TRBV6-2/TRBV6-3
D: -
size: few
DNA: TGTGCCACCCAGCAAGAGACCCAGTACTTC
CDR3: CATQQETQYF

J: TRBJ1-1
V: TRBV12-3/TRBV12-4
D: -
size: few
DNA: TGTGCCAGCAGAAAGGGGGAGAACACTGAAGCTTTCTTT
CDR3: CASRKGENTEAFF

J: TRBJ1-1
V: TRBV20-1
D: -
size: -
DNA: TGCAGTGCTAGAGCTAGAGGGGGAAACACTGAAGCTTTCTTT
CDR3: CSARARGGNTEAFF

J: TRBJ2-1
V: TRBV6-2/TRBV6-3
D: -
size: few
DNA: TGTGCCAGCAGTCCGATGACAGGGGAGGGTGAGCAGTTCTTC
CDR3: CASSPMTGEGEQFF

J: TRBJ2-3
V: TRBV14
D: -
size: -
DNA: TGTGCCAGCAGCCAACCCAGTTGGGTCCTGCCGGATACGCAGTATTTT
CDR3: CASSQPSWVLPDTQYF

J: TRBJ2-1
V: TRBV3-1
D: -
size: few
DNA: TGTGCCAGCAGTCGACAGGTGAAGCAGTTCTTC
CDR3: CASSRQVKQFF

J: TRBJ1-1
V: TRBV19
D: -
size: -
DNA: TGTGCCAGTACTCCCCTAGACAGAGCCACTGAAGCTTTCTTT
CDR3: CASTPLDRATEAFF

J: TRBJ1-1
V: TRBV12-3/TRBV12-4
D: -
size: -
DNA: TGTGCCAGCACCAAACTATCCAGGGCGGGGAACACTGAAGCTTTCTTT
CDR3: CASTKLSRAGNTEAFF

J: TRBJ1-2
V: TRBV5-4
D: -
size: -
DNA: TGTGCCAGCAGCCTTCAGGGGCAGGGGTATGGCTACACCTTC
CDR3: CASSLQGQGYGYTF

J: TRBJ2-3
V: TRBV7-8
D: -
size: -
DNA: TGTGCCAGCAGCTTAGTCATAGGCACAGATACGCAGTATTTT
CDR3: CASSLVIGTDTQYF

J: TRBJ2-3
V: TRBV7-2
D: TRBD2
size: few
DNA: TGTGCCAGCACCCCCCGAGGGCGGGGGAGCACAGATACGCAGTATTTT
CDR3: CASTPRGRGSTDTQYF